This T cell receptor (beta chain) was obtained from a study of radiotherapy plus CTLA-4 blockade in lung cancer. Study outcomes and limitations: According to reports, early shifts in blood T cell clones, alongside interferon-beta, forecast response most accurately. An expansion of tumor-derived TCR clones occurred in blood after radiotherapy plus ipilimumab.

Turning to this clone: Antigen: not known.

The CDR3 has 13 residues. Germline assignment: CDR1 KGHSH and CDR2 LQKENI. V was shortened by 5 bases and J by 6 bases, with 11 bases between the two germline ends. TCRdb's table, derived via immunoSEQ multiplex PCR, lists solely in-frame clones and lacks some. Of approximately 76,000 clones in the sample, over 70% were seen once. The rearrangement links TRBV18 to TRBJ1-5, with D maybe TRBD1 (6 bases). The source of this sequence is a human donor with non-small cell lung cancer who had a partial response to radiotherapy plus ipilimumab. Some clones in this sample may be carry-over from other donors' samples. Sequenced material: peripheral blood, taken from a patient treated with radiotherapy plus ipilimumab. The CDR3 DNA follows: TGTGCCAGCTCAGACACAGGGTTTCAGCCCCAGCATTTT. This codes for CASSDTGFQPQHF.